The present entry profiles one T cell receptor (beta chain) with its context. The sample comes from a study of blood T cell repertoires in COVID-19. V trimming: 6 bases; J trimming: 6 bases; junction bases outside the gene matches: 8. Germline V CDR1 and CDR2: ENHRY, SYGVKD. This CDR3 has 16 amino acids. Generated by immunoSEQ multiplex PCR, the TCRdb table keeps only in-frame clones and is missing some. The sample records under 450,000 clones, under 85% being singletons. This sequence joins TRBV10-3 and TRBJ1-6, with 10 positions matching TRBD1. Sequencing used PBMCs or T cells enriched from blood (not recorded which). The source of this sequence is a woman in her 50s who had recovered from COVID-19. CDR3 DNA: TGTGCCATCAGCACGGGACAGGGGAAAAGTAATTCACCCCTCCACTTT. Its protein is CAISTGQGKSNSPLHF.